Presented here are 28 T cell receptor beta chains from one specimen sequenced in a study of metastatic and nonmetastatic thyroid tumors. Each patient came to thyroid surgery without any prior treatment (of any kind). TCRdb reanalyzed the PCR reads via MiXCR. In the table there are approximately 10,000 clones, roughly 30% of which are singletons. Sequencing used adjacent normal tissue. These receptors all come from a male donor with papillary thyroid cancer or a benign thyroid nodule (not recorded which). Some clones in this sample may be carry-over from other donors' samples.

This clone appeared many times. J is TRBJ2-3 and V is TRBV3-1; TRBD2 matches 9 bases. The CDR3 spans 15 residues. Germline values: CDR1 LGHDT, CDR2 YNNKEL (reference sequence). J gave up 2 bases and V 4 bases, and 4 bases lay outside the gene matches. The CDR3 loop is CASSLRTSDTDTQYF. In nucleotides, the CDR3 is TGTGCCAGCAGCCTGCGGACTAGCGACACAGATACGCAGTATTTT.

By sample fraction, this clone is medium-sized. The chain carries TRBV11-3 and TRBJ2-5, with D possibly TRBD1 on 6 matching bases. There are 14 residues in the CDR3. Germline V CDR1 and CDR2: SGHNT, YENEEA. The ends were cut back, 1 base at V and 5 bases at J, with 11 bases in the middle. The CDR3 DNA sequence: TGTGCCAGCAGCTTAGGTCACAGGGTGGAGACCCAGTACTTC. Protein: CASSLGHRVETQYF.

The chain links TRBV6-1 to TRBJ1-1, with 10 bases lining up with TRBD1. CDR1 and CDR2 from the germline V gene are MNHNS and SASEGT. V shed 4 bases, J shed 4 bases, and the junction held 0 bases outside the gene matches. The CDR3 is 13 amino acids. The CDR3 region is CASSGTGGTEAFF. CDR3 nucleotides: TGTGCCAGCAGTGGGACAGGGGGCACTGAAGCTTTCTTT.

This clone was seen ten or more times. The CDR3 DNA reads as TGTGCCAGCAGCCAAGGGTTAGGACAGGGAACAGATACGCAGTATTTT. This translates into CASSQGLGQGTDTQYF. This chain uses TRBV4-2 with TRBJ2-3; TRBD1 matches 8 bases. Germline V gives CDR1 LGHNA, CDR2 YNFKEQ. The CDR3 is 16 amino acids. V was clipped by 1 base and J by 3 bases; unmatched bases: 6.

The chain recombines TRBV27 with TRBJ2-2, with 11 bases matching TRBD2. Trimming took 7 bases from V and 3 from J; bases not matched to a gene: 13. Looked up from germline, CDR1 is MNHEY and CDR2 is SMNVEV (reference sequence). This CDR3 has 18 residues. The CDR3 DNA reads TGTGCCAGCACTATTGGGACTAGCGGATTCGAGGACACCGGGGAGCTGTTTTTT. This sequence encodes CASTIGTSGFEDTGELFF.

Written as DNA, the CDR3 is TGTGCCAGCAGCTTAGATAGAAACAACGAGCAGTACTTC. Its protein is CASSLDRNNEQYF. This chain connects TRBV11-2 to TRBJ2-7; no clear D gene. The CDR3 has 13 amino acids. Germline V gene sequence: CDR1 SGHAT, CDR2 FQNNGV. Trimming left V 0 bases short and J 5 bases short, with 8 bases between.

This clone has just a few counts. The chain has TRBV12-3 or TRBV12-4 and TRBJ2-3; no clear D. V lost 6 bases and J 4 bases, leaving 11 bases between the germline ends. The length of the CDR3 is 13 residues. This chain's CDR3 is CASSRLPSDTQYF. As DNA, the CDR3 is TGTGCCAGCAGCCGCCTCCCATCAGATACGCAGTATTTT.

CDR3 region: CASSYSGTGGYEQFF. The CDR3 nucleotides read TGTGCCAGCAGTTACTCCGGGACAGGGGGGTATGAGCAGTTCTTC. This sequence joins TRBV27 and TRBJ2-1; 11 bases are a match to TRBD1. The V segment lost 4 bases and the J segment 8 bases; nucleotides outside the gene matches: 7. Germline loops: CDR1 MNHEY, CDR2 SMNVEV (reference sequence). This CDR3 region has 15 residues.

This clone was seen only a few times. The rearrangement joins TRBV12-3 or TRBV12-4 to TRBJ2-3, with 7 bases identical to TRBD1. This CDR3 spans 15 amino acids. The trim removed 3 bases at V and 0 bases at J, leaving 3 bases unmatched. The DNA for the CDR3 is TGTGCCAGCAGTTTGAGGGGGCCTAGCACAGATACGCAGTATTTT. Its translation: CASSLRGPSTDTQYF.

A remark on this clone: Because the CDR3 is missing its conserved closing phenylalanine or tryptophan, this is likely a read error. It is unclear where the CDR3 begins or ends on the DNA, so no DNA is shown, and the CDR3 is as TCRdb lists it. The CDR3 protein is CAWNLASGYNVEFS. The genes are TRBV30 and TRBJ2-5; TRBD2 is taken as the D call from the table, unchecked against the DNA. Looked up from germline, CDR1 is GTSNPN and CDR2 is SVGIG (reference sequence). The CDR3 totals 14 residues, both ends included.

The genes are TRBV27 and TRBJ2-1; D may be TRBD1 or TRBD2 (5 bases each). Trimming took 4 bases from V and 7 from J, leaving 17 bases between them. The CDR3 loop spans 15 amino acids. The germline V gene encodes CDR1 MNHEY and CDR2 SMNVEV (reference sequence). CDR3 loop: CASSYTRMWGNEQFF. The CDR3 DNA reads TGTGCCAGCAGTTACACTAGGATGTGGGGGAATGAGCAGTTCTTC.

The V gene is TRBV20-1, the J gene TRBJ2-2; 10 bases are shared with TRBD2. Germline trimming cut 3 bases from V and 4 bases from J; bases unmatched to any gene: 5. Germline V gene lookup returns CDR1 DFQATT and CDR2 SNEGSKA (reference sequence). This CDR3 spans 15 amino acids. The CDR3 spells CSARVLAGLTGELFF. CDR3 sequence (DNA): TGCAGTGCTAGGGTACTAGCGGGACTCACCGGGGAGCTGTTTTTT.

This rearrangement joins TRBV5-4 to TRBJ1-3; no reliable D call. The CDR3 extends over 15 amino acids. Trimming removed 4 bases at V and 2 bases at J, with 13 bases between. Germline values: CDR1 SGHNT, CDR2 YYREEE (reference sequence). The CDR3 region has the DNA TGTGCCAGCAGCCTAAATGAAGGGCCTGGAAACACCATATATTTT. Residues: CASSLNEGPGNTIYF.

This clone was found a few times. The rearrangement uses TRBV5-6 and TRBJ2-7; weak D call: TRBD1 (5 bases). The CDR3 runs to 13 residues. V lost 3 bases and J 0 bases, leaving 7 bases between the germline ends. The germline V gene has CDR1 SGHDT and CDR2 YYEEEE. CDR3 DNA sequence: TGTGCCAGCAGCTCCGACAGCTCCTACGAGCAGTACTTC. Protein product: CASSSDSSYEQYF. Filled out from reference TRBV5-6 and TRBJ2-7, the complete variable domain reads DAGVTQSPTHLIKTRGQQVTLRCSPKSGHDTVSWYQQALGQGPQFIFQYYEEEERQRGNFPDRFSGHQFPNYSSELNVNALLLGDSALYLCASSSDSSYEQYFGPGTRLTVT.

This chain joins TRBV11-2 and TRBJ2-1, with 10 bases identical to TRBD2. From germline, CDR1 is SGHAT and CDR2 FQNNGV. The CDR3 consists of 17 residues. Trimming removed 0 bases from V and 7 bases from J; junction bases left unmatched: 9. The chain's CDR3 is CASSLDRLAGVDNEQFF. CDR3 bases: TGTGCCAGCAGCTTAGATAGGCTAGCGGGAGTTGATAATGAGCAGTTCTTC.

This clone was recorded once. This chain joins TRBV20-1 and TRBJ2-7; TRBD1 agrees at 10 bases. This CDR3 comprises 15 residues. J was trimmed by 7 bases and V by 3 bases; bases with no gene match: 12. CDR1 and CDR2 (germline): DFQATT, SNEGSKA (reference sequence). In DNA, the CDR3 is TGCAGTGCTAGCAATCCGGGACAGGGGTCGGTTGAGCAGTACTTC. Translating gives CSASNPGQGSVEQYF.

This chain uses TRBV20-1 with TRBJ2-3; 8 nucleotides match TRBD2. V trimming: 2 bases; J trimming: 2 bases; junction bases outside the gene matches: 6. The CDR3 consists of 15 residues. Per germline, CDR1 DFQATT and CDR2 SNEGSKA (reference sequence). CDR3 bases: TGCAGTGCTAGACAACGGGAGGGCCACACAGATACGCAGTATTTT. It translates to CSARQREGHTDTQYF.

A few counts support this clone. CDR3 bases: TGTGCCAGCAGTCCACGTGAGGTGCGGGGCTACACCTTC. Translated, it gives CASSPREVRGYTF. The V call is TRBV6-1, the J call TRBJ1-2; the D is unclear. The CDR3 extends over 13 amino acids. The V end was cut by 5 bases, the J end by 8 bases, with 15 bases between. CDR1 and CDR2 from the germline V gene are MNHNS and SASEGT.

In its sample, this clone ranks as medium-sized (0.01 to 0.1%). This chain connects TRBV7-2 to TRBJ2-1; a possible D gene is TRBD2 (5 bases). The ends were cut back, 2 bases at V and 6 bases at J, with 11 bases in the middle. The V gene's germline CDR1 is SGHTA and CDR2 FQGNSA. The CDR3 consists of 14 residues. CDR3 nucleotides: TGTGCCAGCAGCTTAAAATCGAGCGGCAATGAGCAGTTCTTC. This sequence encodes CASSLKSSGNEQFF. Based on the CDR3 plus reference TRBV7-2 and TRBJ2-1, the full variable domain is GAGVSQSPSNKVTEKGKDVELRCDPISGHTALYWYRQSLGQGLEFLIYFQGNSAPDKSGLPSDRFSAERTGGSVSTLTIQRTQQEDSAVYLCASSLKSSGNEQFFGPGTRLTVL.

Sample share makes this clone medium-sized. The chain's CDR3 is CASSAIQGAADTQYF. CDR3 bases: TGTGCCAGCAGCGCCATACAGGGGGCGGCAGATACGCAGTATTTT. The V gene is TRBV13, the J gene TRBJ2-3; 9 positions agree with TRBD1. The CDR3 totals 15 residues. V trimming: 5 bases; J trimming: 4 bases; junction bases outside the gene matches: 7. Germline CDR1 and CDR2: PRHDT and FYEKMQ (reference sequence).

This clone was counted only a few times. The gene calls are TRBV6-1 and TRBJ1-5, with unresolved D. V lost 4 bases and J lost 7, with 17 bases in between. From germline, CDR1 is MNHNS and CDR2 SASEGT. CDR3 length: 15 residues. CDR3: CASSVLGGFGQPQHF. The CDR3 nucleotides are TGTGCCAGCAGTGTTCTTGGTGGGTTCGGACAGCCCCAGCATTTT.

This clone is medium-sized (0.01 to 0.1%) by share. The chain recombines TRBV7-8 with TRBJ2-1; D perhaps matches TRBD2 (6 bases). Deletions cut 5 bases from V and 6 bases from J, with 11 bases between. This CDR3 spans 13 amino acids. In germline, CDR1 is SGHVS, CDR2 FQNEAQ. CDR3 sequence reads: CASSTGTLNEQFF. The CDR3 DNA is TGTGCCAGCAGCACCGGGACTCTCAATGAGCAGTTCTTC.

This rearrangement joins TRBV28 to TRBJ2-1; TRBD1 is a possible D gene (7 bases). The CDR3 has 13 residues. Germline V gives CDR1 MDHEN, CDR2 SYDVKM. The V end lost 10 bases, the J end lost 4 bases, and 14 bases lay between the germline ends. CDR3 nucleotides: TGTGCCACCGCGGGACAGTTATACAATGAGCAGTTCTTC. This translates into CATAGQLYNEQFF.

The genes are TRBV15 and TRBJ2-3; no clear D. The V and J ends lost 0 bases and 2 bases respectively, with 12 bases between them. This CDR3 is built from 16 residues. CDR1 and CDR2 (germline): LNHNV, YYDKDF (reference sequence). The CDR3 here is CATSRDNWGTTDTQYF. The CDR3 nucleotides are TGTGCCACCAGCAGAGATAATTGGGGAACCACAGATACGCAGTATTTT.

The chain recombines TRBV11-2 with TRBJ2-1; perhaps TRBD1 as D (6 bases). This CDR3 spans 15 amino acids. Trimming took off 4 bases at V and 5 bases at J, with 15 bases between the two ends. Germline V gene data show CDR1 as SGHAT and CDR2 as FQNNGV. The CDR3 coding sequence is TGTGCCAGCAGCTCCAGGGGTAGGCTTGACAATGAGCAGTTCTTC. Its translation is CASSSRGRLDNEQFF.

DNA for the CDR3: TGTGCCATCCGACCGGGGGGTTCTGGAAACACCATATATTTT. It encodes CAIRPGGSGNTIYF. This chain connects TRBV6-1 to TRBJ1-3; D might be TRBD1 (5 bases). Germline V gene sequence: CDR1 MNHNS, CDR2 SASEGT. V was cut by 10 bases and J by 1 base, with 14 bases left in between. The CDR3 runs to 14 residues.

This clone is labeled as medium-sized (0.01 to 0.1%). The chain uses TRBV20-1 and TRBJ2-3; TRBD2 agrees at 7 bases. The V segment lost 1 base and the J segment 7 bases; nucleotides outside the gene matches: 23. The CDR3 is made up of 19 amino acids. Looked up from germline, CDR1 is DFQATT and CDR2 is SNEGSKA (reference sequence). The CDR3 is CSARGPPVERGALENTQYF. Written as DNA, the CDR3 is TGCAGTGCTAGAGGTCCCCCCGTAGAGCGGGGAGCCTTAGAGAATACGCAGTATTTT.

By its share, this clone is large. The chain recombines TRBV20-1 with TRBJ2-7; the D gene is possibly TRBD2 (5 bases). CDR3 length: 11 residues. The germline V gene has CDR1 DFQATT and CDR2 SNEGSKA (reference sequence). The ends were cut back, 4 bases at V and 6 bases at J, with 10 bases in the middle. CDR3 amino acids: CSAKNAGEQYF. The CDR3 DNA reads TGCAGTGCTAAGAACGCGGGCGAGCAGTACTTC.